Listed below are T cell receptor beta chains from one sample, sequenced in a study of blood T cell repertoires in COVID-19. Clones were sequenced by immunoSEQ multiplex PCR, and TCRdb holds only the in-frame ones, with some missing. Of around 150,000 clones listed, 76% were seen once; the top ten hold 4.5% to 5%. Sequenced: peripheral blood. Receptors originate from a woman of 80 years or more with active or convalescent COVID-19. The CDR3 runs from the conserved cysteine through the conserved F or W. Each record gives: V gene, D gene, clone size, J gene, CDR3 protein, CDR3 DNA. The D gene is left open where the match is weak. Only some rows state a clone size, as once, few, many or a class for expanded clones.

TRBV7-2,TRBD1,-,TRBJ2-7,CASSPGTVRLEQYF,TGTGCCAGCAGCCCCGGGACAGTGCGTTTAGAGCAGTACTTC
TRBV18,-,-,TRBJ2-7,CASSLGGSYEQYF,TGTGCCAGCTCCCTAGGCGGGTCCTACGAGCAGTACTTC
TRBV4-1,TRBD1,medium-sized,TRBJ1-1,CASSHGQGIGEAFF,TGCGCCAGCAGCCACGGACAGGGAATAGGTGAAGCTTTCTTT
TRBV21-1,-,-,TRBJ2-5,CASSKIPLAGGHTETQYF,TGTGCCAGCAGCAAAATCCCCCTAGCGGGGGGGCACACGGAGACCCAGTACTTC
TRBV2,TRBD2,-,TRBJ2-1,CARTRSGGASNEQFF,TGTGCCAGAACGCGAAGCGGGGGGGCGAGTAATGAGCAGTTCTTC
TRBV2,-,-,TRBJ1-3,CASREYGGGNTIYF,TGTGCCAGCCGGGAGTACGGTGGGGGAAACACCATATATTTT
TRBV5-1,-,-,TRBJ2-7,CASSLRGAPYEQYF,TGCGCCAGCAGCTTAAGAGGCGCCCCCTACGAGCAGTACTTC
TRBV19,-,-,TRBJ1-1,CASKAGGRPEAFF,TGTGCCAGTAAGGCCGGGGGGCGGCCTGAAGCTTTCTTT
TRBV30,TRBD1,-,TRBJ1-2,CAWTGGRYGYTF,TGTGCCTGGACAGGGGGTCGGTATGGCTACACCTTC
TRBV4-2,-,few,TRBJ1-3,CASSQIRAGNTIYF,TGTGCCAGCAGCCAAATCAGGGCTGGAAACACCATATATTTT
TRBV5-5,-,few,TRBJ2-1,CASSMGGGGALDEQFF,TGTGCCAGCAGCATGGGGGGCGGGGGCGCCTTGGATGAGCAGTTCTTC
TRBV6-2/TRBV6-3,-,-,TRBJ2-7,CASSKTPQTPYEQYF,TGTGCCAGCAGTAAGACTCCGCAAACCCCCTACGAGCAGTACTTC
TRBV3-1/TRBV3-2,-,-,TRBJ1-4,CASSWAGDKEKLFF,TGTGCCAGCAGCTGGGCAGGGGACAAAGAAAAACTGTTTTTT
TRBV7-2,-,few,TRBJ2-1,CASSLETGLTDNEQFF,TGTGCCAGCAGCTTAGAGACAGGTCTGACGGACAATGAGCAGTTCTTC
TRBV7-3,-,-,TRBJ2-1,CASSLAASSYNEQFF,TGTGCCAGCAGCTTAGCAGCGAGCTCCTACAATGAGCAGTTCTTC
TRBV5-8,-,-,TRBJ2-4,CASSLAGGMNIQYF,TGTGCCAGCAGCTTGGCCGGGGGAATGAACATTCAGTACTTC
TRBV7-3,-,-,TRBJ2-2,CASSFQQGDTGELFF,TGTGCCAGCAGCTTTCAACAGGGCGACACCGGGGAGCTGTTTTTT
TRBV2,-,-,TRBJ2-2,CASSEGTSNTGELFF,TGTGCCAGCAGTGAAGGGACATCGAACACCGGGGAGCTGTTTTTT
TRBV5-3,TRBD1,-,TRBJ1-2,CARSFRDRAYPVNYGYTF,TGTGCCAGAAGCTTCAGGGACAGGGCCTACCCCGTAAACTATGGCTACACCTTC
TRBV19,TRBD1,-,TRBJ2-4,CASSKGQGNNIQYF,TGTGCCAGTAGCAAGGGACAGGGGAACAACATTCAGTACTTC
TRBV19,-,few,TRBJ1-2,CASHRQGAYGYTF,TGTGCCAGTCATCGTCAGGGTGCCTATGGCTACACCTTC
TRBV5-1,-,-,TRBJ2-3,CASSYSSTDTQYF,TGCGCCAGCAGCTACTCTAGCACAGATACGCAGTATTTT
TRBV5-1,-,-,TRBJ1-1,CASTSGNTEAFF,TGCGCCAGCACCTCGGGGAACACTGAAGCTTTCTTT
TRBV18,TRBD2,once,TRBJ2-3,CASSPQHIAGGSTDTQYF,TGTGCCAGCTCACCTCAGCATATAGCGGGGGGGAGCACAGATACGCAGTATTTT
TRBV7-2,-,-,TRBJ1-6,CASRHGGERWYNSPLHF,TGTGCCAGCAGACACGGAGGAGAGCGGTGGTATAATTCACCCCTCCACTTT
TRBV12-3/TRBV12-4,-,-,TRBJ1-2,CASSNRYGYTF,TGTGCCAGCAGCAACAGATATGGCTACACCTTC
TRBV6-5,TRBD1,-,TRBJ2-5,CASTVLTGSVETQYF,TGTGCCAGCACCGTGTTGACAGGGTCCGTTGAGACCCAGTACTTC
TRBV11-3,-,-,TRBJ2-2,CASSPHQGELFF,TGTGCCAGCAGCCCACATCAAGGGGAGCTGTTTTTT
TRBV10-3,-,-,TRBJ2-7,CAISESAYEQYF,TGTGCCATCAGTGAATCGGCCTACGAGCAGTACTTC
TRBV4-3,-,-,TRBJ1-1,CASSQLRDTEAFF,TGCGCCAGCAGCCAATTGAGGGATACTGAAGCTTTCTTT
TRBV5-6,TRBD1,-,TRBJ1-1,CASSSRTGVMAFF,TGTGCCAGCAGCTCCAGGACAGGGGTTATGGCTTTCTTT
TRBV29-1,-,-,TRBJ1-2,CSGFDSGGYTF,TGCAGCGGCTTCGACTCGGGAGGCTACACCTTC
TRBV19,-,few,TRBJ1-2,CASTDHQGRGYTF,TGTGCCAGTACCGACCATCAGGGAAGGGGCTACACCTTC
TRBV6-1,TRBD2,-,TRBJ2-3,CASSEIGGGLTDTQYF,TGTGCCAGCAGTGAAATTGGCGGGGGGCTCACAGATACGCAGTATTTT
TRBV12-3/TRBV12-4,-,-,TRBJ2-5,CASSPTGETQYF,TGTGCCAGCAGCCCGACAGGAGAGACCCAGTACTTC
TRBV6-2/TRBV6-3,-,-,TRBJ1-4,CASSHGGPNNEKLFF,TGTGCCAGCAGTCACGGGGGGCCGAATAATGAAAAACTGTTTTTT
TRBV7-3,-,-,TRBJ2-3,CASSLNPRGRSDTQYF,TGTGCCAGCAGCTTAAACCCTAGAGGGCGATCAGATACGCAGTATTTT
TRBV5-1,TRBD2,-,TRBJ2-1,CASSLLAGGYNEQFF,TGCGCCAGCAGCTTACTAGCGGGGGGGTACAATGAGCAGTTCTTC
TRBV7-9,TRBD1,-,TRBJ1-5,CASSPRGENQPQHF,TGTGCCAGCAGCCCCAGGGGGGAAAATCAGCCCCAGCATTTT
TRBV6-6,-,-,TRBJ2-1,CASSSSGPVMHEQFF,TGTGCCAGCAGTTCCTCGGGCCCCGTTATGCATGAGCAGTTCTTC
TRBV6-5,-,-,TRBJ1-3,CASQTGNTIYF,TGTGCCAGCCAAACTGGAAACACCATATATTTT
TRBV2,-,-,TRBJ1-5,CASTQQGGVQPQHF,TGTGCCAGCACCCAACAGGGAGGGGTTCAGCCCCAGCATTTT
TRBV28,-,-,TRBJ2-2,CASTLRIDTGELFF,TGTGCCAGCACCCTTCGCATAGACACCGGGGAGCTGTTTTTT
TRBV7-9,TRBD1,-,TRBJ1-2,CASSPGQGIIGGYTF,TGTGCCAGCAGCCCCGGACAGGGCATTATCGGTGGCTACACCTTC
TRBV6-4,-,-,TRBJ1-2,CASSVQGSGYGYTF,TGTGCCAGCAGTGTTCAGGGCAGTGGATATGGCTACACCTTC
TRBV6-1,TRBD1,-,TRBJ1-4,CASSEYRGVGEKLFF,TGTGCCAGCAGTGAATACAGGGGGGTTGGTGAAAAACTGTTTTTT
TRBV11-2,TRBD1,-,TRBJ2-3,CASMETGVVDTQYF,TGTGCCAGCATGGAGACAGGGGTTGTGGATACGCAGTATTTT
TRBV7-3,TRBD2,-,TRBJ2-5,CASSPLPSGGAKTQYF,TGTGCCAGCAGCCCCCTACCAAGCGGGGGGGCGAAGACCCAGTACTTC
TRBV27,TRBD2,-,TRBJ2-3,CASSLLTSGLRDTQYF,TGTGCCAGCAGTTTATTGACTAGCGGGCTGCGAGATACGCAGTATTTT
TRBV5-6,TRBD2,-,TRBJ2-2,CASRLGFQRGRTGELFF,TGTGCCAGCAGGTTGGGGTTTCAGCGGGGGCGCACCGGGGAGCTGTTTTTT
TRBV2,TRBD2,-,TRBJ2-3,CASSDSKRGLAGVDTDTQYF,TGTGCCAGCAGTGACTCGAAACGGGGACTAGCGGGGGTCGACACAGATACGCAGTATTTT
TRBV12-3/TRBV12-4,TRBD1,-,TRBJ2-1,CASSTGTGIEQFF,TGTGCCAGCAGTACCGGGACAGGAATTGAGCAGTTCTTC
TRBV3-1/TRBV3-2,-,-,TRBJ1-2,CASSHPGGGHYGYTF,TGTGCCAGCAGCCATCCTGGCGGAGGACACTATGGCTACACCTTC
TRBV2,-,-,TRBJ1-3,CASSEVGAITGNTIYF,TGTGCCAGCAGTGAAGTCGGAGCTATAACTGGAAACACCATATATTTT
TRBV5-1,-,few,TRBJ1-4,CASTRRGGFGEKLFF,TGCGCCAGCACCCGGCGGGGGGGATTCGGGGAAAAACTGTTTTTT
TRBV2,TRBD1,-,TRBJ1-5,CASGTDSSNQPQHF,TGTGCCAGCGGGACAGATTCTAGCAATCAGCCCCAGCATTTT